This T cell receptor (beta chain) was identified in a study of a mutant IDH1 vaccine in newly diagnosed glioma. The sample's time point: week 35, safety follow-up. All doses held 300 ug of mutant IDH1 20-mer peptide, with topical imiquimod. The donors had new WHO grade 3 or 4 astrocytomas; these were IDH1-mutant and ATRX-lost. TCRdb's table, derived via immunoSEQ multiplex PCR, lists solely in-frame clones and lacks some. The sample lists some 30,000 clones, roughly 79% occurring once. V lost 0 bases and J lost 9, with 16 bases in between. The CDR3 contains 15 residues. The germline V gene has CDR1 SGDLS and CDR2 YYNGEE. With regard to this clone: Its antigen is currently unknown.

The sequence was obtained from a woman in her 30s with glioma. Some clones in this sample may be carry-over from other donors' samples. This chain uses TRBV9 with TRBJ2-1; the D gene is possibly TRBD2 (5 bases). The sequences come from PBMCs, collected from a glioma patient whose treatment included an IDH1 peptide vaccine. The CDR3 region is CASSVGGLGGSEQFF. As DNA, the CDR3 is TGTGCCAGCAGCGTAGGCGGGTTGGGCGGTAGTGAGCAGTTCTTC.